This is a list of T cell receptor beta chains from one sample in a study of cytomegalovirus exposure and HLA in healthy donors. Method: immunoSEQ multiplex PCR; TCRdb's copy keeps in-frame clones and lacks some. The data contain 150,000 or so clones, 70% to 85% of them singletons. Sequenced material: PBMCs. The receptor source for this set is a man aged 30 to 45 in good health and CMV-seropositive. Each CDR3 is given with its conserved first and last residue. Each record gives: V gene, D gene, clone size, J gene, CDR3 protein, CDR3 DNA. The D gene is left open where the match is weak. Rows may omit the clone size; those that give it use once, few, many or a size class.

>TRBV13|.|.|TRBJ2-7
CASSLARREQYF
TGTGCCAGCAGCTTAGCCAGGCGCGAGCAGTACTTC
>TRBV12-2|.|.|TRBJ2-7
CASRLPGEPTSGGAYEQYF
TGTGCAAGTCGCCTACCCGGGGAGCCGACTAGCGGGGGGGCCTACGAGCAGTACTTC
>TRBV23-1|.|.|TRBJ2-4
CASNRQLPKNIQYF
TGCGCCAGCAACAGACAGCTGCCGAAAAACATTCAGTACTTC
>TRBV19|TRBD2|.|TRBJ2-1
CASRSFGGILGNEQFF
TGTGCCAGTAGATCGTTCGGGGGGATTCTTGGGAATGAGCAGTTCTTC
>TRBV28|.|.|TRBJ1-5
CASSHLREGNQPQHF
TGTGCCAGCAGCCACCTCCGAGAGGGAAATCAGCCCCAGCATTTT
>TRBV19|.|.|TRBJ1-4
CASSIPGEREKLFF
TGTGCCAGTAGTATCCCAGGAGAGCGGGAAAAACTGTTTTTT
>TRBV7-2|.|.|TRBJ1-2
CASSLVTGKYNYGYTF
TGTGCCAGCAGCTTAGTTACAGGGAAATATAACTATGGCTACACCTTC
>TRBV7-7|TRBD1|.|TRBJ2-5
CASSPTGQETQYF
TGTGCTAGCAGCCCGACAGGGCAAGAGACCCAGTACTTC
>TRBV7-3|TRBD2|.|TRBJ2-7
CASSLTGGAPNEQYF
TGTGCCAGCAGCCTGACGGGGGGGGCCCCCAACGAGCAGTACTTC
>TRBV4-1|TRBD1|.|TRBJ1-5
CASSQVTRTGVSNQPQHF
TGCGCCAGCAGCCAAGTTACCCGGACAGGCGTTAGCAATCAGCCCCAGCATTTT
>TRBV27|.|.|TRBJ1-5
CASSLWANQPQHF
TGTGCCAGCAGTTTATGGGCGAATCAGCCCCAGCATTTT
>TRBV28|TRBD1|.|TRBJ2-7
CASSSSGTGVYEQYF
TGTGCCAGCAGTTCATCCGGGACAGGGGTCTACGAGCAGTACTTC
>TRBV11-3|TRBD1|.|TRBJ1-3
CASSLDLLGGISGNTIYF
TGTGCCAGCAGCTTAGATCTGCTAGGGGGCATCTCTGGAAACACCATATATTTT
>TRBV5-6|.|.|TRBJ2-2
CASSSYRGGGELFF
TGTGCCAGCAGCTCATACAGGGGAGGCGGGGAGCTGTTTTTT
>TRBV6-5|.|few|TRBJ2-3
CASSLMGLVTDTQYF
TGTGCCAGCAGTCTTATGGGCCTCGTAACAGATACGCAGTATTTT
>TRBV5-1|TRBD1|few|TRBJ1-1
CASSQTHLAGGSEAFF
TGCGCCAGCAGCCAAACCCACTTAGCAGGGGGCAGTGAAGCTTTCTTT
>TRBV6-5|TRBD1|.|TRBJ1-6
CASSFGQGGSPLHF
TGTGCCAGCAGTTTTGGACAGGGTGGTTCACCCCTCCACTTT
>TRBV11-2|.|.|TRBJ2-7
CASSLGTPGFEQYF
TGTGCCAGCAGCTTAGGCACCCCAGGGTTCGAGCAGTACTTC
>TRBV2|.|.|TRBJ2-1
CASKEDNYNEQFF
TGTGCCAGCAAAGAAGACAACTACAATGAGCAGTTCTTC
>TRBV15|.|.|TRBJ2-4
CATSRGGRESKNIQYF
TGTGCCACCAGCAGAGGGGGCCGTGAGTCCAAAAACATTCAGTACTTC
>TRBV27|TRBD1|once|TRBJ2-7
CASSSRQGYEQYF
TGTGCCAGCAGTTCGAGACAGGGCTACGAGCAGTACTTC
>TRBV5-5|.|.|TRBJ2-3
CASSLGEGSTDTQYF
TGTGCCAGCAGCTTGGGAGAGGGCAGCACAGATACGCAGTATTTT
>TRBV7-2|TRBD1|.|TRBJ1-5
CASSFGQGSHQPQHF
TGTGCCAGCAGCTTTGGACAGGGCTCCCATCAGCCCCAGCATTTT
>TRBV2|.|once|TRBJ2-3
CASSNLEVGTDTQYF
TGTGCCAGCAGTAACTTGGAAGTCGGGACAGATACGCAGTATTTT
>TRBV10-3|.|.|TRBJ1-1
CAISESQDLNTEAFF
TGTGCCATCAGTGAGTCGCAGGACTTGAACACTGAAGCTTTCTTT
>TRBV11-3|.|.|TRBJ1-5
CASSELWDNSNQPQHF
TGTGCCAGCAGTGAGCTATGGGACAATAGCAATCAGCCCCAGCATTTT
>TRBV7-3|TRBD2|.|TRBJ2-3
CASSSGLAADTQYF
TGTGCCAGCAGCTCCGGACTAGCGGCAGATACGCAGTATTTT